Given below is one TCR beta chain in context. The antigen this receptor binds is unknown. Base qualities are not recorded, but no much larger clone differs from it by a single base. Participants in the prospective study were aged roughly 18 to 89 years, lived in under 30 United States geographic areas, and enrolled through a virtual design. In the prospective study, participants were assigned to cohorts based on the clinical history participants reported in a screening survey and a study questionnaire. Recovered participants in ImmuneRACE Cohort 3 were defined by two consecutive negative NP/OP PCR tests, clearance by a healthcare professional, or resolution of symptoms. Each participant in the prospective study had whole blood, serum and a nasopharyngeal or oropharyngeal swab collected by mobile phlebotomists. Participants in the prospective study had the option to provide additional blood draws and questionnaires over a roughly two-month period. Before DNA extraction, blood samples from the prospective study were shipped at room temperature or frozen.

TCRbeta CDR3 regions were amplified from genomic DNA using the immunoSEQ Assay, a bias-controlled multiplex PCR. The paper's processing steps were these. Within the assay, amplification of reference gene primers was used to estimate how many nucleated cells each sample contained. Sequence reads were collapsed and filtered to measure the absolute abundance of every unique TCRbeta CDR3 rearrangement. For each sample, productive Simpson clonality was calculated as the square root of Simpson's diversity index across productive rearrangements. The source is immuneACCESS, and TCRdb retained only in-frame sequences with V and J called. Part of the clones is not carried over; for the studies checked, unresolved V genes explain less than half of this, and the remainder is unexplained. V, J and clone size were drawn from that table, and D and trimming were deduced from the DNA. In all, the sample holds a few hundred thousand clones, and about 91% of those were seen once. The ten largest make up about 8.9% of the sample.

This record comes from a study of blood T cell repertoires in COVID-19 (dated by TCRdb to the early 2020s). About the full investigation: Samples covering the acute and convalescent phases of COVID-19 were provided by collaborators in the United States, Italy and Spain. The material from the prospective study consisted of cDNA or gDNA derived from T cells, B-cell-depleted T cells, or PBMCs. Subjects who had been exposed to COVID-19, were actively infected with it, or had recovered from it provided the deeply sampled blood TCRbeta repertoires that made up the dataset. The repertoires were released in a freely available public database meant as a resource for research on the immune response to SARS-CoV-2. Samples were obtained from the ongoing ImmuneRACE study (first 160 participants) and from 1,200 or so subjects provided by 6 global collaborators. Nearly every sample came with metadata listing a de-identified subject ID, COVID-19 status, age in years and sex. HLA class I and class II types, where available, came from metadata supplied by the sample provider rather than from assay-based typing. What the authors observed across the whole study: The amount of clinical and demographic metadata varied by source and participant and was provided uncurated.

Counted from cysteine to phenylalanine, this CDR3 has 17 amino acids. Just CDR3 DNA is preserved here, 51 bases in frame from base 1. As encoded in the germline V gene (reference sequence), CDR1 is MNHEY while CDR2 is SMNVEV. Ends trimmed: V by 3 bases, J by 7 bases; bases unmatched to a gene: 14. The rearrangement joined TRBV27 to TRBJ2-5, with 10 central nucleotides matching TRBD2. This TCR came from a woman under 30 who had recovered from COVID-19. Specimen: PBMCs or T cells enriched from blood (not recorded which). CDR3 protein: CASSFTQRGGRYGTQYF. The sequenced DNA: TGTGCCAGCAGTTTTACCCAGCGGGGGGGCCGATATGGGACCCAGTACTTC.